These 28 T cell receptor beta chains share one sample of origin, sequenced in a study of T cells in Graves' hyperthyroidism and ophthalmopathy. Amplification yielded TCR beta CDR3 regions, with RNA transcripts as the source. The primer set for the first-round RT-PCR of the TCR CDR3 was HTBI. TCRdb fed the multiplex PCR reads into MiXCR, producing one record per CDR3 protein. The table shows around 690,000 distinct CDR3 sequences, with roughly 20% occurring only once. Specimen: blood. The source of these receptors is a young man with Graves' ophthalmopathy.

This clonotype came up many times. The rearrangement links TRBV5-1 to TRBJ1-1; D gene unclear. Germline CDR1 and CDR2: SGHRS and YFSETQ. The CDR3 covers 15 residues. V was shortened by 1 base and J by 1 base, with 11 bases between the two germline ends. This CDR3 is CASSLLLGQNTEAFF. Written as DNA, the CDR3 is TGCGCCAGCAGCTTGTTATTAGGGCAGAACACTGAAGCTTTCTTT.

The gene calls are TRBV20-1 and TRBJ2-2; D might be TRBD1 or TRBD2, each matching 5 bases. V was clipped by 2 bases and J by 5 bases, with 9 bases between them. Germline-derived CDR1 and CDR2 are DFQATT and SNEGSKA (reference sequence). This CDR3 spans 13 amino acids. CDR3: CSARLGGTGELFF. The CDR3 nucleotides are TGCAGTGCTAGACTTGGGGGAACCGGGGAGCTGTTTTTT.

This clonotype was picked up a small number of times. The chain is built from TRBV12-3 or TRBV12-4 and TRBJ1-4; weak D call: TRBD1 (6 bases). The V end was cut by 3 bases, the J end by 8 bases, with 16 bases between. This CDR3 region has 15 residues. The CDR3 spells CASSFWGAYDEKLFF. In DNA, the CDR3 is TGTGCCAGCAGTTTTTGGGGGGCATATGACGAAAAACTGTTTTTT.

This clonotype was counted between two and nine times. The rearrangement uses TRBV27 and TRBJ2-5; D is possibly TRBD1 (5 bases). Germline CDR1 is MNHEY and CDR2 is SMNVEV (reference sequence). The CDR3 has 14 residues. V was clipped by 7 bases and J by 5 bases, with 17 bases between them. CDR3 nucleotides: TGTGCCAGCAAACCCTCAGGGATTCCGGAGACCCAGTACTTC. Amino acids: CASKPSGIPETQYF.

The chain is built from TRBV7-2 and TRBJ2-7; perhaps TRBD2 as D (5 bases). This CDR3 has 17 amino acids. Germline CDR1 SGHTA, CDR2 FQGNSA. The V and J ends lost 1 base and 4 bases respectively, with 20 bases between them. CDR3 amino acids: CASSLGFREYRRYEQYF. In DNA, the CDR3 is TGTGCCAGCAGCTTAGGTTTTAGGGAGTATAGGCGGTACGAGCAGTACTTC.

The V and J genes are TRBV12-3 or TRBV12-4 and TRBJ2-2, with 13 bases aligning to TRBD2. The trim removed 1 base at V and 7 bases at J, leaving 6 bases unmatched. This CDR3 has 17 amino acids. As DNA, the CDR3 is TGTGCCAGCAGTTTAGTGAGACTAGCGGGAGGAATCGGGGAGCTGTTTTTT. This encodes CASSLVRLAGGIGELFF.

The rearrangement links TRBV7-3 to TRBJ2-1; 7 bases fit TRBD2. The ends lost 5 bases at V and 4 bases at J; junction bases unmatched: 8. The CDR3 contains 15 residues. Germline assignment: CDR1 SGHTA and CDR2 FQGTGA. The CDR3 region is CASSRSGTQYNEQFF. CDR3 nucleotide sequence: TGTGCCAGCAGCCGAAGCGGGACTCAATACAATGAGCAGTTCTTC. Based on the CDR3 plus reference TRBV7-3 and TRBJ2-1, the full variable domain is GAGVSQTPSNKVTEKGKYVELRCDPISGHTALYWYRQSLGQGPEFLIYFQGTGAADDSGLPNDRFFAVRPEGSVSTLKIQRTERGDSAVYLCASSRSGTQYNEQFFGPGTRLTVL.

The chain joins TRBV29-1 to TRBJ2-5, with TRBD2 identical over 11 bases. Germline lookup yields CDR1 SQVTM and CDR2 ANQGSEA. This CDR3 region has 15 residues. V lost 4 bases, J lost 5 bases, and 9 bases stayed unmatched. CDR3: CSVGPQTSGSETQYF. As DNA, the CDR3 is TGCAGCGTTGGCCCCCAAACTAGCGGGAGTGAGACCCAGTACTTC.

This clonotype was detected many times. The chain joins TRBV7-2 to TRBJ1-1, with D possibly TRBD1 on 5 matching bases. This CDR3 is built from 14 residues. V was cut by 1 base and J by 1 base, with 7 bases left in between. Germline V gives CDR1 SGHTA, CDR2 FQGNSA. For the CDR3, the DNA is TGTGCCAGCAGCTTAGAGGGGACGAACACTGAAGCTTTCTTT. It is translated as CASSLEGTNTEAFF.

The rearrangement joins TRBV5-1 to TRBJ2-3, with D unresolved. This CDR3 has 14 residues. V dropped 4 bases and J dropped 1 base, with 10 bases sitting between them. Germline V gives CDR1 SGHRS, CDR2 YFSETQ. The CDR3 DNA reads TGCGCCAGCAGCGCTGGACCAGGCACAGATACGCAGTATTTT. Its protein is CASSAGPGTDTQYF.

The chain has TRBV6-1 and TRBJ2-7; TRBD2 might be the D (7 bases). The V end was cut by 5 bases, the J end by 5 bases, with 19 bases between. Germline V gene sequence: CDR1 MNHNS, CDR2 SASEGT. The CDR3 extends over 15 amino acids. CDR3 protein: CASSPWEAGTNEQYF. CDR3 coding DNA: TGTGCCAGCAGTCCCTGGGAAGCGGGGACAAACGAGCAGTACTTC.

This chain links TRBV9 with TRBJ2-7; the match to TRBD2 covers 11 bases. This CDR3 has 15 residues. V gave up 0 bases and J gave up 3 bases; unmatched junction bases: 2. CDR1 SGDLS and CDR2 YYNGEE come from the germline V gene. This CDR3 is CASSVDGTSGYEQYF. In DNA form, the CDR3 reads TGTGCCAGCAGCGTAGATGGGACTAGCGGCTACGAGCAGTACTTC. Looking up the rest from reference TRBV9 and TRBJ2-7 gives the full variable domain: DSGVTQTPKHLITATGQRVTLRCSPRSGDLSVYWYQQSLDQGLQFLIQYYNGEERAKGNILERFSAQQFPDLHSELNLSSLELGDSALYFCASSVDGTSGYEQYFGPGTRLTVT.

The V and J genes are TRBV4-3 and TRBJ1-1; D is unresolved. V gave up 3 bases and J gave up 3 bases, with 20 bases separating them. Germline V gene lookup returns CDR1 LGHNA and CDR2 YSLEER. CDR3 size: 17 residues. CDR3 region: CASSHGRVGLGDTEAFF. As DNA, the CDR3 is TGCGCCAGCAGCCACGGTCGGGTGGGGTTGGGAGACACTGAAGCTTTCTTT.

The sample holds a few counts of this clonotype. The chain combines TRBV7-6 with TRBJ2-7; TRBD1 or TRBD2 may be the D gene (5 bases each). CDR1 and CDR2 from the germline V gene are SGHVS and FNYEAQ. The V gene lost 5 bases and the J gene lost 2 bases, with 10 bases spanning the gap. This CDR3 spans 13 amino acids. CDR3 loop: CASSRGETYEQYF. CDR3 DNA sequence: TGTGCCAGCAGCCGGGGCGAGACCTACGAGCAGTACTTC.

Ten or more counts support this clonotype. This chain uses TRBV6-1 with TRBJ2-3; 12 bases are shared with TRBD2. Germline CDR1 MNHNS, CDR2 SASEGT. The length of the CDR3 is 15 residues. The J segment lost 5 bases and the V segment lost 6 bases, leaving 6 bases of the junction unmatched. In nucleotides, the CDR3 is TGTGCCAGCAGAAGGCTAGCGGGAGGGGAAGATACGCAGTATTTT. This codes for CASRRLAGGEDTQYF.

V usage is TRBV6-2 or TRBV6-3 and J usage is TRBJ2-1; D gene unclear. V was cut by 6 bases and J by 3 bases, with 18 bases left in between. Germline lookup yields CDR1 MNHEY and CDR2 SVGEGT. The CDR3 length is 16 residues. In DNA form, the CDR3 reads TGTGCCAGCAGAAAAAAAGCCGCCCGCAACTACAATGAGCAGTTCTTC. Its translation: CASRKKAARNYNEQFF.

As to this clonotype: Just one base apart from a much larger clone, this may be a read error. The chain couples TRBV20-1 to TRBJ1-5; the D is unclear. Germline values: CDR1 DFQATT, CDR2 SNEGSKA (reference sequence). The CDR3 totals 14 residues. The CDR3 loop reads CSGNNGPQNQLQHF. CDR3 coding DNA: TGCAGTGGCAACAACGGGCCCCAAAATCAGCTCCAGCATTTT.

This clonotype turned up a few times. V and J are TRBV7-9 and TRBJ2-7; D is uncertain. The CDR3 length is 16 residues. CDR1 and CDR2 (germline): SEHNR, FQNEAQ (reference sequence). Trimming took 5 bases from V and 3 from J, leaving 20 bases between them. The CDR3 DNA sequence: TGTGCCAGCAGCCCCCGGACGTCCGGGCCTTTCTACGAGCAGTACTTC. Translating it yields CASSPRTSGPFYEQYF.

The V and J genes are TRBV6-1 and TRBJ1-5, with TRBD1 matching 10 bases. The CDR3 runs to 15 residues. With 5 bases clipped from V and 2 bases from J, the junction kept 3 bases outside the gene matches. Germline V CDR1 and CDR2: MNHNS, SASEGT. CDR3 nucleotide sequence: TGTGCCAGCAGTAAAGGACAGGGGGGCAATCAGCCCCAGCATTTT. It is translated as CASSKGQGGNQPQHF.

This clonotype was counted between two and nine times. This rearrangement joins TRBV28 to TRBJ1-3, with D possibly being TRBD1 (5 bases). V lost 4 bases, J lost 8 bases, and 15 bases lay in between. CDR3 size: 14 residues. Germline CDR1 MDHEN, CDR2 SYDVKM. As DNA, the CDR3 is TGTGCCAGCAGTTCTATCCGGCAGGGTTACACCATATATTTT. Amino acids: CASSSIRQGYTIYF.

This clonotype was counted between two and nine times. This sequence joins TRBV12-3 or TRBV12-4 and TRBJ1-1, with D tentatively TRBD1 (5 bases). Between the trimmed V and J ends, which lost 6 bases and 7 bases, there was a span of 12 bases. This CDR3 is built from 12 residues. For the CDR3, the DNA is TGTGCCAGCAGCATGGGGCCCGGTGAAGCTTTCTTT. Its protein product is CASSMGPGEAFF.

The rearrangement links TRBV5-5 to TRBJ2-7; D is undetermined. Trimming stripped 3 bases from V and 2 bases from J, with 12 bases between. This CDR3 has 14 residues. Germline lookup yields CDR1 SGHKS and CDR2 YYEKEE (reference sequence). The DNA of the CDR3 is TGTGCCAGCAGCTCAACGACACCTCCCTACGAGCAGTACTTC. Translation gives CASSSTTPPYEQYF.

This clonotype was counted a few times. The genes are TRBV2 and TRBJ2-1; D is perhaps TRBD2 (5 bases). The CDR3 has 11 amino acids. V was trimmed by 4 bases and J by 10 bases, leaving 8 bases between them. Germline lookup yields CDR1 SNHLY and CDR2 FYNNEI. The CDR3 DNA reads TGTGCCAGCAGTGTGGAGGAAGAGCAGTTCTTC. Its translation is CASSVEEEQFF.

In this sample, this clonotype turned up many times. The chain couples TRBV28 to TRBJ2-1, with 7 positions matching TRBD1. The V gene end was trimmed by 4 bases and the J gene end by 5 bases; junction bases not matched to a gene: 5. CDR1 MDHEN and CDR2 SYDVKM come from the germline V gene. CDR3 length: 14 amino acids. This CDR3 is CASSSGTAHNEQFF. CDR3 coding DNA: TGTGCCAGCAGTTCAGGGACAGCCCACAATGAGCAGTTCTTC.

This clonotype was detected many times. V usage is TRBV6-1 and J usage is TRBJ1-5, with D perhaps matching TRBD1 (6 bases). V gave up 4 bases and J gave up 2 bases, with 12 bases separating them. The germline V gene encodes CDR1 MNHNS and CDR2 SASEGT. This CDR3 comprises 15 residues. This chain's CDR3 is CASSGRGGGNQPQHF. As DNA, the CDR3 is TGTGCCAGCAGTGGCAGGGGTGGAGGCAATCAGCCCCAGCATTTT.

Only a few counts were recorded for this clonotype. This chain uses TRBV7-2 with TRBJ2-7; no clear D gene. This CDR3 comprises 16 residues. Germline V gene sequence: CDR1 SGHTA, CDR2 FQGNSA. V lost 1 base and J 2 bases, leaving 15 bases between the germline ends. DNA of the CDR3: TGTGCCAGCAGCTTAGACGGACGGACGATAACCTACGAGCAGTACTTC. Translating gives CASSLDGRTITYEQYF.

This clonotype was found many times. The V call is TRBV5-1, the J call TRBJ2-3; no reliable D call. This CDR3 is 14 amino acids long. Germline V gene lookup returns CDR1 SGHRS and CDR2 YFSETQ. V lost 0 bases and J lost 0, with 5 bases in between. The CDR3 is CASSLGVSTDTQYF. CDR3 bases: TGCGCCAGCAGCTTGGGGGTCAGCACAGATACGCAGTATTTT.

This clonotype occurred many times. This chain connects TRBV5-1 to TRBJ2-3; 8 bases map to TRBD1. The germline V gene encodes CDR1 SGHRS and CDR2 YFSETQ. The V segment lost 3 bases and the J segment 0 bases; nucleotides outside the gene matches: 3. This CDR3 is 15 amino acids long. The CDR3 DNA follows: TGCGCCAGCAGCTCAACAGGGGGGAGCACAGATACGCAGTATTTT. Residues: CASSSTGGSTDTQYF.